The sequence of this TCR beta chain was determined in a study of human T cells and chemical hapten exposure. Study in general: Small discrepancies in pooled library volume mainly accounted for the varying TCR yields per sample. Broader study findings: There was no change with DPC sensitization in TCRs above 1 in 1000 frequency.

Per germline, CDR1 SGHKS and CDR2 YYEKEE (reference sequence). V lost 5 bases, J lost 2 bases, and 10 bases lay in between. The CDR3 sequence is 13 residues long. Unfractionated whole blood yielded total RNA. The library gave individual cDNA molecules unique molecular identifiers. In the authors' methods: Sample-level TCR yields exhibited a median of approximately 96,000, with a range of about 20,000 to 750,000. Each CDR3 protein is one row after TCRdb ran MiXCR on the reads. TCRdb, rather than the study authors, made the V and J calls. The sample contains 95,000 to 150,000 distinct CDR3 sequences, about 7.7% of which appear only once. Of note for this clonotype: The antigen remains undetermined.

The source of this sequence is a human donor in good health. Some clones in this sample may be carry-over from other donors' samples. This chain uses TRBV5-5 with TRBJ2-5; no definite D call. Sequencing was carried out using whole blood. Here the CDR3 DNA reads TGTGCCAGCAGACTGGACGCGCAAGAGACCCAGTACTTC. As protein: CASRLDAQETQYF.